The sequence of this T cell receptor beta chain was determined in a study of cytomegalovirus exposure and HLA in healthy donors. Study-level findings and limits: Being indistinguishable, some V segments were excluded, TRBV6-2 and TRBV6-3 among them. Associated with HLA alleles at 0.05 false discovery rate in a later analysis were around 15,000 TCR beta sequences. In a later analysis, V- and J-gene trimming of beta chains associated with a DCLRE1C missense variant, replicated independently.

PCR was performed using 60 Vbeta and 13 Jbeta primers. Clones were sequenced by immunoSEQ multiplex PCR, and TCRdb holds only the in-frame ones, with some missing. The table includes more than 200,000 clones, 60% to 80% detected once. As for this clone: Its antigen is currently unknown.

Germline lookup yields CDR1 MNHEY and CDR2 SMNVEV (reference sequence). Trimming at V came to 6 bases and at J to 6 bases, leaving 5 bases not matched to a gene. This CDR3 spans 15 amino acids. What was sequenced was PBMCs. The receptor was derived from a male donor in good health and CMV-seronegative. The rearrangement links TRBV27 to TRBJ2-2, with 12 bases lining up with TRBD1. CDR3 coding DNA: TGTGCCAGCAGGAGGGACAGGGGGCCCGCCGGGGAGCTGTTTTTT. Its translation is CASRRDRGPAGELFF.